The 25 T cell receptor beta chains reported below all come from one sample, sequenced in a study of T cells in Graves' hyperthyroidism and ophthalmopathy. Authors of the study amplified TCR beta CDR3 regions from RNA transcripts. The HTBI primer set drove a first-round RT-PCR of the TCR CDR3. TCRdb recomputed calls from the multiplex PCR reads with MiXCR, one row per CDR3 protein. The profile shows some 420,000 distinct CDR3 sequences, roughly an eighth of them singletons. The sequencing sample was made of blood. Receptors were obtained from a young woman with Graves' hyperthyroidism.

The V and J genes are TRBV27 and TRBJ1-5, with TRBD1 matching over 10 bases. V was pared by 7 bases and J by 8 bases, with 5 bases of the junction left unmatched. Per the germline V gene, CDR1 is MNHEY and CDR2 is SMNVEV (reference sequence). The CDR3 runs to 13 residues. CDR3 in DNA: TGTGCCAGCAACGACAGGGGGCCGGAGCCCCAGCATTTT. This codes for CASNDRGPEPQHF.

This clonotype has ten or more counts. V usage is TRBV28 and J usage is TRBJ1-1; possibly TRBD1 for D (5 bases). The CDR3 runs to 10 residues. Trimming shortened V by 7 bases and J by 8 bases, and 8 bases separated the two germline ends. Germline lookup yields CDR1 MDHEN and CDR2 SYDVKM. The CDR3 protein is CASTSGEAFF. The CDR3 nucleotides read TGTGCCAGCACTTCAGGGGAAGCTTTCTTT. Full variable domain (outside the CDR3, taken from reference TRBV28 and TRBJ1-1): DVKVTQSSRYLVKRTGEKVFLECVQDMDHENMFWYRQDPGLGLRLIYFSYDVKMKEKGDIPEGYSVSREKKERFSLILESASTNQTSMYLCASTSGEAFFGQGTRLTVV.

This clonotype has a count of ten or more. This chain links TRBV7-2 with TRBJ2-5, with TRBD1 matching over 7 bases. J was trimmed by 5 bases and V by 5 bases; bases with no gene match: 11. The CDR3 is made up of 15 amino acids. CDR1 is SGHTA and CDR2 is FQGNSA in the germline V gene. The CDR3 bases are TGTGCCAGCAGCCGTTCGAGGGGGCTCGTGGAGACCCAGTACTTC. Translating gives CASSRSRGLVETQYF. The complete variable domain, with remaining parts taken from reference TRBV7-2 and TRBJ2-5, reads GAGVSQSPSNKVTEKGKDVELRCDPISGHTALYWYRQSLGQGLEFLIYFQGNSAPDKSGLPSDRFSAERTGGSVSTLTIQRTQQEDSAVYLCASSRSRGLVETQYFGPGTRLLVL.

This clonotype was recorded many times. This CDR3 is CSARSATNTEAFF. In nucleotides, the CDR3 is TGCAGTGCTAGATCTGCCACGAACACTGAAGCTTTCTTT. The rearrangement joins TRBV20-1 to TRBJ1-1; D is ambiguous. This CDR3 has 13 residues. Germline CDR1 DFQATT, CDR2 SNEGSKA (reference sequence). Trimming stripped 2 bases from V and 1 base from J, with 8 bases between.

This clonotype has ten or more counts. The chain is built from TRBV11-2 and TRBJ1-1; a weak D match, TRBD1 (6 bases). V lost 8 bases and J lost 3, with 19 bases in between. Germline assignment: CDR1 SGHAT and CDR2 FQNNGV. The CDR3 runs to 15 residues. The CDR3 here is CASGRVQGLHTEAFF. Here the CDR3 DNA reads TGTGCCAGCGGCCGAGTACAGGGATTGCACACTGAAGCTTTCTTT.

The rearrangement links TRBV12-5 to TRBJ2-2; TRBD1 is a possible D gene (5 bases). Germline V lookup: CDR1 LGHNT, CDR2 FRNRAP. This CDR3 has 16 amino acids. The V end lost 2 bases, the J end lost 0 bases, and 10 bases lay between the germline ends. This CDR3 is CASGLYTGTNTGELFF. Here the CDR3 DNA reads TGTGCTAGTGGTTTGTACACAGGCACGAACACCGGGGAGCTGTTTTTT.

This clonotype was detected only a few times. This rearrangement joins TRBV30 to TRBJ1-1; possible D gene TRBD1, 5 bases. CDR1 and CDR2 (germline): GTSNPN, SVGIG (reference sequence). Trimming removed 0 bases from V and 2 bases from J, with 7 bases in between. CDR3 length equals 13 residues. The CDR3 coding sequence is TGTGCCTGGAGTGTTTGGACAAACACTGAAGCTTTCTTT. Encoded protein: CAWSVWTNTEAFF. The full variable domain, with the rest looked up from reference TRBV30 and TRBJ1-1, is SQTIHQWPATLVQPVGSPLSLECTVEGTSNPNLYWYRQAAGRGLQLLFYSVGIGQISSEVPQNLSASRPQDRQFILSSKKLLLSDSGFYLCAWSVWTNTEAFFGQGTRLTVV.

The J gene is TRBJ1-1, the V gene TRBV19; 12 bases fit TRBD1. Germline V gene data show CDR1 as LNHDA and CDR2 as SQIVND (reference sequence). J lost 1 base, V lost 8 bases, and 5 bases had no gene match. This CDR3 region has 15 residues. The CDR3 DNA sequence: TGTGCCAGTGGGACAGGGGGCCGTTCGAACACTGAAGCTTTCTTT. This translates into CASGTGGRSNTEAFF.

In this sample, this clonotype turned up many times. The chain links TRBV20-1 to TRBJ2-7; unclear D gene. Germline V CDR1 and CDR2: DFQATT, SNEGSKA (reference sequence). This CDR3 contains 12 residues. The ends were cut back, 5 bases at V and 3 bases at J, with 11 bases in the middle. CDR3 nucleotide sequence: TGCAGTGCTCCGAAACCAAACTACGAGCAGTACTTC. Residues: CSAPKPNYEQYF.

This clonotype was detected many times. The CDR3 DNA follows: TGCGCCAGCAGCTTGGACAGGGCCGCTGAAGCTTTCTTT. Translating it yields CASSLDRAAEAFF. The gene calls are TRBV5-1 and TRBJ1-1, with D possibly TRBD1 on 6 matching bases. CDR1 SGHRS and CDR2 YFSETQ come from the germline V gene. Deletions cut 0 bases from V and 6 bases from J, with 9 bases between. The CDR3 is 13 amino acids. Full variable domain (remainder filled in from reference TRBV5-1 and TRBJ1-1): KAGVTQTPRYLIKTRGQQVTLSCSPISGHRSVSWYQQTPGQGLQFLFEYFSETQRNKGNFPGRFSGRQFSNSRSEMNVSTLELGDSALYLCASSLDRAAEAFFGQGTRLTVV.

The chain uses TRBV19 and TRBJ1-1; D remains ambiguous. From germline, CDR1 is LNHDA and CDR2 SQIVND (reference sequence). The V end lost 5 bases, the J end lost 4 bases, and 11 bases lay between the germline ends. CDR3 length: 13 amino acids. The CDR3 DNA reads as TGTGCCAGTAGTTGGGGAGAAATCACTGAAGCTTTCTTT. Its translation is CASSWGEITEAFF.

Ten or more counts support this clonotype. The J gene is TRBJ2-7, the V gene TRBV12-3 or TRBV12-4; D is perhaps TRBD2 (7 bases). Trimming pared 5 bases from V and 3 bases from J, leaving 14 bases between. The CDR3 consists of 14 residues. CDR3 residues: CASSPLGGGYEQYF. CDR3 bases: TGTGCCAGCAGTCCGCTGGGAGGGGGCTACGAGCAGTACTTC.

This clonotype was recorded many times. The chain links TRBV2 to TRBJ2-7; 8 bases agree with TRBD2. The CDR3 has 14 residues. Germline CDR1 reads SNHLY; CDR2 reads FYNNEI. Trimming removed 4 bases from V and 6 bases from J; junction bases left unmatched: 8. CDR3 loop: CASSGGTSTFEQYF. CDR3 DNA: TGTGCCAGCAGTGGAGGGACTAGTACGTTCGAGCAGTACTTC.

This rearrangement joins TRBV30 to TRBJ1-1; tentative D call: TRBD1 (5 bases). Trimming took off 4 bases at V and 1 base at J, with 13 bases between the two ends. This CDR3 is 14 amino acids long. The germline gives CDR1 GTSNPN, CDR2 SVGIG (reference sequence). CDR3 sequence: CAWTGFGGNTEAFF. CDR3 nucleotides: TGTGCCTGGACAGGTTTCGGGGGGAACACTGAAGCTTTCTTT. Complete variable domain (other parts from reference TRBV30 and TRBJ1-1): SQTIHQWPATLVQPVGSPLSLECTVEGTSNPNLYWYRQAAGRGLQLLFYSVGIGQISSEVPQNLSASRPQDRQFILSSKKLLLSDSGFYLCAWTGFGGNTEAFFGQGTRLTVV.

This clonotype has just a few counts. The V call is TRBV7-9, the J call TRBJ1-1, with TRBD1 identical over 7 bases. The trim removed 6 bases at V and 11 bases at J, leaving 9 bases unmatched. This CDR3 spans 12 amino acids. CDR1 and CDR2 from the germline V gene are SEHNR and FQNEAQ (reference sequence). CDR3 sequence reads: CASSPDRVRAFF. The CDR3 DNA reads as TGTGCCAGCAGTCCCGACAGGGTGCGGGCTTTCTTT.

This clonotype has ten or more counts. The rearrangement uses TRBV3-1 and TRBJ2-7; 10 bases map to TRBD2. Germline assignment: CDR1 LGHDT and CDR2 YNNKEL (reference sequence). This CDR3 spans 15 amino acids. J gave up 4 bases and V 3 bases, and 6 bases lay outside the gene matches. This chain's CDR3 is CASSHLAGGPYEQYF. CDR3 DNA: TGTGCCAGCAGCCACTTAGCGGGAGGCCCTTACGAGCAGTACTTC.

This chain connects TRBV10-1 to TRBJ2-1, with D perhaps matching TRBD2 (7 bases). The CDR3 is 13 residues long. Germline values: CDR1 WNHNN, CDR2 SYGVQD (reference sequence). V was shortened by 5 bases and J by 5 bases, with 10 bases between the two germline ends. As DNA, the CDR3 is TGCGCCAGCAGTCGGGGGGCAGACAATGAGCAGTTCTTC. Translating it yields CASSRGADNEQFF.

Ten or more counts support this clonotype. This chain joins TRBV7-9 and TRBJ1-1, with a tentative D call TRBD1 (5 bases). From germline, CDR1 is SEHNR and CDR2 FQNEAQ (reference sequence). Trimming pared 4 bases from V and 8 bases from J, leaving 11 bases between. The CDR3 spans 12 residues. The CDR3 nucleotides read TGTGCCAGCAGCTCGGGGCGCCGCGAAGCTTTCTTT. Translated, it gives CASSSGRREAFF.

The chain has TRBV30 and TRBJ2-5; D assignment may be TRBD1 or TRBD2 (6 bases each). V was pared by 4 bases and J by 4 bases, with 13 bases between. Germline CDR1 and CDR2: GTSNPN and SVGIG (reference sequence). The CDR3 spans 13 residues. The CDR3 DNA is TGTGCCTGGACCCGACTAGGGGGAGAGACCCAGTACTTC. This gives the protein CAWTRLGGETQYF.

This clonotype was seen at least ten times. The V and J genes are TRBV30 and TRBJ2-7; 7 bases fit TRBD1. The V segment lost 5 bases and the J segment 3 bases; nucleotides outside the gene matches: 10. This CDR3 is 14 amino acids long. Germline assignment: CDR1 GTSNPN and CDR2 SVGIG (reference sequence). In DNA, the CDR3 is TGTGCCTGGCGTGGGACAGTCCGATACTACGAGCAGTACTTC. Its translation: CAWRGTVRYYEQYF. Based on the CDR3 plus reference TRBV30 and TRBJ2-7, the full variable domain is SQTIHQWPATLVQPVGSPLSLECTVEGTSNPNLYWYRQAAGRGLQLLFYSVGIGQISSEVPQNLSASRPQDRQFILSSKKLLLSDSGFYLCAWRGTVRYYEQYFGPGTRLTVT.

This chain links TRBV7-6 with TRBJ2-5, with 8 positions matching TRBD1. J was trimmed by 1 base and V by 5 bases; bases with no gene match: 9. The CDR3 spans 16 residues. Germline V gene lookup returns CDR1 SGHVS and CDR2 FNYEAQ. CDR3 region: CASSPGQGIRQETQYF. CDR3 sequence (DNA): TGTGCCAGCAGCCCAGGACAGGGAATCCGCCAAGAGACCCAGTACTTC.

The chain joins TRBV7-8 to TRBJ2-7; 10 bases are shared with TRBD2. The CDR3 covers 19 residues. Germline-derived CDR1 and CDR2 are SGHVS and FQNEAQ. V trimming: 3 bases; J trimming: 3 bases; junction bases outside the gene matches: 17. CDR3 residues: CASSFGLAGEYSGNYEQYF. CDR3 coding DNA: TGTGCCAGCAGCTTTGGGCTAGCGGGAGAATACTCAGGGAACTACGAGCAGTACTTC.

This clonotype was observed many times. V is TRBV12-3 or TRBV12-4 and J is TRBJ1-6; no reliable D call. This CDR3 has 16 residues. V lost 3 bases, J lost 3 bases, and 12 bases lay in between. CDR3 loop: CASSFSAGIYNSPLHF. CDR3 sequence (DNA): TGTGCCAGCAGTTTCAGCGCCGGAATCTATAATTCACCCCTCCACTTT.

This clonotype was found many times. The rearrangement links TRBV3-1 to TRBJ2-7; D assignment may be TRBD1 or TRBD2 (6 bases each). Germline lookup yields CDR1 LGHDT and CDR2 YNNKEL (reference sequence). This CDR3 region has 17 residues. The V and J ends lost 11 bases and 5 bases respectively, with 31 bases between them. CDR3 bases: TGTGCCCTAGGACAGCGGGCTCCGACAACCTTTAACCACGAGCAGTACTTC. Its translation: CALGQRAPTTFNHEQYF.

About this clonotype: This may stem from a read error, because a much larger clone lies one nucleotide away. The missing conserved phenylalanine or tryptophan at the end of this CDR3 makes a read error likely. The CDR3 DNA is TGTGCCTGTCCAATCCGGGACAGGCCGCCTCAGTATGGCTACACCCTC. Residues: CACPIRDRPPQYGYTL. This chain links TRBV30 with TRBJ1-2, with TRBD1 matching over 8 bases. Germline CDR1 GTSNPN, CDR2 SVGIG (reference sequence). The CDR3 is 16 residues long. The V segment lost 6 bases and the J segment 5 bases; nucleotides outside the gene matches: 17.